This T cell receptor beta chain appears in the sequencing data of a study of blood T cell repertoires in COVID-19. For the study at large: COVID-19 samples collected from the United States, Italy and Spain covered acute and convalescent phases.

Trimming removed 8 bases at V and 0 bases at J, with 4 bases between. Germline loops: CDR1 SGHTA, CDR2 FQGNSA. This CDR3 contains 11 residues. Original analysis: Nucleated cell counts were estimated from reference gene primer amplification. Sequenced by immunoSEQ multiplex PCR; TCRdb stores in-frame clones only, minus some. The V and J calls and clone size were taken over from that table, and D and trimming were inferred from the DNA. Among 150,000 to 200,000 clones listed, around nine tenths were seen once. V usage is TRBV7-2 and J usage is TRBJ2-5; unclear D gene. This receptor was identified in a man aged 18-30 years with active or convalescent COVID-19. Sequences were obtained from peripheral blood. The CDR3 protein is CASEDQETQYF. The CDR3 bases are TGTGCCAGCGAGGACCAAGAGACCCAGTACTTC.